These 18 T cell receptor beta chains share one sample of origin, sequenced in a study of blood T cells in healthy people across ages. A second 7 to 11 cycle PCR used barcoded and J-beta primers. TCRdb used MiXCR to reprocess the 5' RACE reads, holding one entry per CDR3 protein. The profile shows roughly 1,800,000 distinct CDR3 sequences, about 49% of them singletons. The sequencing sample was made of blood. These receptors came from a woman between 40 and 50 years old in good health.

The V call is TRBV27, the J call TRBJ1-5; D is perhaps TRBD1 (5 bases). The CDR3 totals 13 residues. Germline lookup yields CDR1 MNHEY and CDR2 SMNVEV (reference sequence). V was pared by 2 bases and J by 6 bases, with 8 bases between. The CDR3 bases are TGTGCCAGCAGTTTAATGGGGACTCAGCCCCAGCATTTT. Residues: CASSLMGTQPQHF.

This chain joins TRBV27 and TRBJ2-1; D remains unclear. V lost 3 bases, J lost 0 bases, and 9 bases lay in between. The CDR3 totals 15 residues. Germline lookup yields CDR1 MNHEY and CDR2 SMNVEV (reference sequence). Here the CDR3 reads CASSLVGPSYNEQFF. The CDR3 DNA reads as TGTGCCAGCAGTTTGGTGGGCCCCTCCTACAATGAGCAGTTCTTC.

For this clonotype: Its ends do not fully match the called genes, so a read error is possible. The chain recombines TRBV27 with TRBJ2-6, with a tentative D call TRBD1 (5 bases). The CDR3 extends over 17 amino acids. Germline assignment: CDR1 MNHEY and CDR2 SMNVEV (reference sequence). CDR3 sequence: CASSSVPLGTGANALTF. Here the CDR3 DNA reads TGTGCCAGCAGTTCAGTACCTTTAGGAACTGGGGCCAACGCCCTGACTTTC.

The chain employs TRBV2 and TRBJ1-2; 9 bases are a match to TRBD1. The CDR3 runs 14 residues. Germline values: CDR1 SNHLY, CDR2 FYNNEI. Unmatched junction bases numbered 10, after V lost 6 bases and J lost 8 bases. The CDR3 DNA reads TGTGCCAGCAGAGGGGACAGGGTTCTTGGAGGCTACACCTTC. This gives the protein CASRGDRVLGGYTF. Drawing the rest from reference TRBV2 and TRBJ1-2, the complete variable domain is EPEVTQTPSHQVTQMGQEVILRCVPISNHLYFYWYRQILGQKVEFLVSFYNNEISEKSEIFDDQFSVERPDGSNFTLKIRSTKLEDSAMYFCASRGDRVLGGYTFGSGTRLTVV.

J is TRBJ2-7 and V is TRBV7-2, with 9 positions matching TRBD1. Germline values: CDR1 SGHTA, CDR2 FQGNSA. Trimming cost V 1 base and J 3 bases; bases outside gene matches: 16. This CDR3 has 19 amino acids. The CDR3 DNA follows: TGTGCCAGCAGCTTAGTCCATACTCCCGGGACAGGGACCTTCTACGAGCAGTACTTC. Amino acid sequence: CASSLVHTPGTGTFYEQYF.

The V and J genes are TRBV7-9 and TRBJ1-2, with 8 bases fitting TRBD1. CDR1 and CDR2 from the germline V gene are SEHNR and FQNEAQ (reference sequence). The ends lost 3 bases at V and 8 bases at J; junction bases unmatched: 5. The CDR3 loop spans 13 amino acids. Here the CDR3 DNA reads TGTGCCAGCAGCTTGGGACAGGAGGGGGGCTACACCTTC. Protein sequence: CASSLGQEGGYTF.

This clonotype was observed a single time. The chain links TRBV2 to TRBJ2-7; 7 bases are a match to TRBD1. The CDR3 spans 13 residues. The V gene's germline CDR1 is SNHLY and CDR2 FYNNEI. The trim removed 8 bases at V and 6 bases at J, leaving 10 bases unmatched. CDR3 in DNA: TGTGCCAGCGCCGGACAGGTACCTAGCGAGCAGTACTTC. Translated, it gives CASAGQVPSEQYF.

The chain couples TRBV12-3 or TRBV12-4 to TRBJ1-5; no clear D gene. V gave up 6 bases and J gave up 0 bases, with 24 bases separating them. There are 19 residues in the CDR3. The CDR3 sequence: CASSDQRPRIAYSNQPQHF. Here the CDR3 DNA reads TGTGCCAGCAGCGACCAACGGCCCCGCATCGCATATAGCAATCAGCCCCAGCATTTT.

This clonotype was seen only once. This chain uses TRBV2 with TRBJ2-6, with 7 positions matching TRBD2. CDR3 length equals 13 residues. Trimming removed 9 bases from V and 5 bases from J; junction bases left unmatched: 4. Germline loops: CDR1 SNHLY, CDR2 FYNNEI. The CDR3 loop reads CASRGDRANVLTF. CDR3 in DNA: TGTGCCAGTCGGGGGGATAGGGCCAACGTCCTGACTTTC.

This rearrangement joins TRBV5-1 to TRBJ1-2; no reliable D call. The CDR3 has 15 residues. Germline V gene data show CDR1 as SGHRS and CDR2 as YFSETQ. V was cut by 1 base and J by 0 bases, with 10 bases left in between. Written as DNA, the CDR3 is TGCGCCAGCAGCTTGATCCCACCTCCTAACTATGGCTACACCTTC. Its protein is CASSLIPPPNYGYTF.

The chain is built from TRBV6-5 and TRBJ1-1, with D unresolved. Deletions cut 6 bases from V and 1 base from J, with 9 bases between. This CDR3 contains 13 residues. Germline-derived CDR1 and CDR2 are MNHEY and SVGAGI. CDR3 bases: TGTGCCAGCAGAAATAACAAGAACACTGAAGCTTTCTTT. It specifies CASRNNKNTEAFF.

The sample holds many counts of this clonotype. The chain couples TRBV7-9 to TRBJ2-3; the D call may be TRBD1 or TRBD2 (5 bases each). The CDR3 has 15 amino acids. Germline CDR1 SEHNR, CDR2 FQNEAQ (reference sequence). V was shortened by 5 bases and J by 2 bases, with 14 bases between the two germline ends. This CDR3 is CASSGPGTTTDTQYF. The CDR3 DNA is TGTGCCAGCAGCGGTCCCGGGACCACCACAGATACGCAGTATTTT.

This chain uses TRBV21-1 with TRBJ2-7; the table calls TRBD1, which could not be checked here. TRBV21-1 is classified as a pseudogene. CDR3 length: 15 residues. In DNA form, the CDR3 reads TGTGCCAGCAGCAAAGCCGGGGGTAGCACCTACGAGCAGTACTTC. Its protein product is CASSKAGGSTYEQYF.

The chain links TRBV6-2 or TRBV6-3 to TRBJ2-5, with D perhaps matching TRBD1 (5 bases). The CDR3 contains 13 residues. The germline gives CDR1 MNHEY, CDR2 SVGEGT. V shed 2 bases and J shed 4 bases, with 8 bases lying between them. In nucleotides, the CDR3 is TGTGCCAGCAGTTACAGGGGCCCAGAGACCCAGTACTTC. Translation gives CASSYRGPETQYF.

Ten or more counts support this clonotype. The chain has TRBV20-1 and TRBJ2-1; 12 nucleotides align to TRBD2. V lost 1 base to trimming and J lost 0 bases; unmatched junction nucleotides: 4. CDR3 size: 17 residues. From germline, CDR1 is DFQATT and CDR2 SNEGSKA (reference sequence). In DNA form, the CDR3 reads TGCAGTGCTAGAGGACTAGCGGGGGCGAGCTCCTACAATGAGCAGTTCTTC. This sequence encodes CSARGLAGASSYNEQFF.

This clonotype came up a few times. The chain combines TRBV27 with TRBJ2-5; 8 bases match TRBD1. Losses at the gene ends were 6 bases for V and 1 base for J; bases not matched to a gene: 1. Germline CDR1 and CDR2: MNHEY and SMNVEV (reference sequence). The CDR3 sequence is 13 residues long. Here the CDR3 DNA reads TGTGCCAGCAGGACAGGGGTCCAAGAGACCCAGTACTTC. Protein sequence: CASRTGVQETQYF.

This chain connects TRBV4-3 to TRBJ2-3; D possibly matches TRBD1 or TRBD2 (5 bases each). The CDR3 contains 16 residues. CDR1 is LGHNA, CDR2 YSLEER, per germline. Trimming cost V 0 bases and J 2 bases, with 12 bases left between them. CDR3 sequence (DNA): TGCGCCAGCAGCCAAGATCTGGGGGACCTCACAGATACGCAGTATTTT. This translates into CASSQDLGDLTDTQYF.

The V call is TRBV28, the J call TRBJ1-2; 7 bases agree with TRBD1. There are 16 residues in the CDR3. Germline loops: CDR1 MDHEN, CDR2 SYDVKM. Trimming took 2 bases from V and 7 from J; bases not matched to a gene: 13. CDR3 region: CASSLDGTATSSGYTF. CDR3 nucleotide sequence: TGTGCCAGCAGTTTAGATGGGACAGCCACTTCGAGTGGCTACACCTTC.